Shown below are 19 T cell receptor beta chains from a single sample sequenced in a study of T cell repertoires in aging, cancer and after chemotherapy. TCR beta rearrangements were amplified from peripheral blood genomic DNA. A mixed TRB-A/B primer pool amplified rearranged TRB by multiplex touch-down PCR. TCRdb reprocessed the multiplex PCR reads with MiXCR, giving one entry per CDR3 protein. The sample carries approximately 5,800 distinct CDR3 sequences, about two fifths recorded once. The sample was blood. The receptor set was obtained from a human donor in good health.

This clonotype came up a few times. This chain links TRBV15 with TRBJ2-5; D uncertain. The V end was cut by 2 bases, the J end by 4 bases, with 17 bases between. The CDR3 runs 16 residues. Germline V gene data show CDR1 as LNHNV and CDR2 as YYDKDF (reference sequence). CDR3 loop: CATSRPETVLRETQYF. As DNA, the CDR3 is TGTGCCACCAGCAGACCCGAGACGGTACTGCGAGAGACCCAGTACTTC.

The chain's CDR3 is CASSSKGTSVGGELFF. The CDR3 DNA reads as TGTGCCAGCAGCTCGAAAGGGACTAGCGTAGGGGGGGAGCTGTTTTTT. V usage is TRBV5-6 and J usage is TRBJ2-2; 10 bases align to TRBD2. There are 16 residues in the CDR3. The germline V gene encodes CDR1 SGHDT and CDR2 YYEEEE. V lost 3 bases to trimming and J lost 8 bases; unmatched junction nucleotides: 10.

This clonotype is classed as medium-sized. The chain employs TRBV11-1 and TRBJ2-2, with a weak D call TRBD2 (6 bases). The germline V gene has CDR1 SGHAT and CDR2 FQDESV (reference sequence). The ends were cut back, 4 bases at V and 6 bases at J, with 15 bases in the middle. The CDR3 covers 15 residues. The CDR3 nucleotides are TGTGCCAGCAGCTGGAGTAGCGGCTTGTCCGGGGAGCTGTTTTTT. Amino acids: CASSWSSGLSGELFF.

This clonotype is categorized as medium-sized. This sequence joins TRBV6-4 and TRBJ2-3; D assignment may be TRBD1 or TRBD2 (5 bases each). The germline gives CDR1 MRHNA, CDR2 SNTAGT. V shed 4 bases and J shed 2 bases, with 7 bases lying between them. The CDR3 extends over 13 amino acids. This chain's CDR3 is CASSGGSTDTQYF. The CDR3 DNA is TGTGCCAGCAGTGGGGGGTCCACAGATACGCAGTATTTT.

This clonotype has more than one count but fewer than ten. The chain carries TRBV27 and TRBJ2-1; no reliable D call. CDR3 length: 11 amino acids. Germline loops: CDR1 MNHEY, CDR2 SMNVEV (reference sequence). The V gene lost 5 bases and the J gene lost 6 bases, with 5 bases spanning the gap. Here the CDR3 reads CASSASNEQFF. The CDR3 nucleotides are TGTGCCAGCAGTGCCTCCAATGAGCAGTTCTTC.

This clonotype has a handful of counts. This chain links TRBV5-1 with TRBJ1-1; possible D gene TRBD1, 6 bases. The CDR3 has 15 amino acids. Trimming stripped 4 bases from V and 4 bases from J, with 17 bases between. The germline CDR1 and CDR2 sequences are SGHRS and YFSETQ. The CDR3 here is CASSPDGGRGTEAFF. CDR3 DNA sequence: TGCGCCAGCAGCCCCGACGGGGGGCGAGGCACTGAAGCTTTCTTT. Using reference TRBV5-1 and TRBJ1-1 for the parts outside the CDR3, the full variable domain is KAGVTQTPRYLIKTRGQQVTLSCSPISGHRSVSWYQQTPGQGLQFLFEYFSETQRNKGNFPGRFSGRQFSNSRSEMNVSTLELGDSALYLCASSPDGGRGTEAFFGQGTRLTVV.

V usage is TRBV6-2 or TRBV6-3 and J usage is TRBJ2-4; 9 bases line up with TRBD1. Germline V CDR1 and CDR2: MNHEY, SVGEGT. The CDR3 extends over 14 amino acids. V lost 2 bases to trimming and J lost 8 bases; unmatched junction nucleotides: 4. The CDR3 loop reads CASSYEGTGYIQYF. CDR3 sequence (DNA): TGTGCCAGCAGTTACGAGGGGACAGGGTACATTCAGTACTTC.

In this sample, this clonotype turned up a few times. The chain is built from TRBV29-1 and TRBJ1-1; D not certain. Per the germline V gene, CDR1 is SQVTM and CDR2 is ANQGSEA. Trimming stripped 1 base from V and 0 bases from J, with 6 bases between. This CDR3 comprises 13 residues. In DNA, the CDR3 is TGCAGCGTTGAAGGGGCTATGAACACTGAAGCTTTCTTT. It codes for CSVEGAMNTEAFF.

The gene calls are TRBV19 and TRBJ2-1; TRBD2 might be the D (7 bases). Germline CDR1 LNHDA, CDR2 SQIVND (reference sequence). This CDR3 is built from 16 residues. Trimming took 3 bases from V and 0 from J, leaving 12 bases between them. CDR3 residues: CASSMAGASSYNEQFF. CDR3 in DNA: TGTGCCAGTAGTATGGCGGGGGCAAGCTCCTACAATGAGCAGTTCTTC.

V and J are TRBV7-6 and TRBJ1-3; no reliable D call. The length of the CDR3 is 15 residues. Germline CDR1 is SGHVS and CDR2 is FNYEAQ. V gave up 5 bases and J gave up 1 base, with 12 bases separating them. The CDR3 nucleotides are TGTGCCAGCAGCCCTCAAAAGGGTTCTGGAAACACCATATATTTT. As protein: CASSPQKGSGNTIYF.

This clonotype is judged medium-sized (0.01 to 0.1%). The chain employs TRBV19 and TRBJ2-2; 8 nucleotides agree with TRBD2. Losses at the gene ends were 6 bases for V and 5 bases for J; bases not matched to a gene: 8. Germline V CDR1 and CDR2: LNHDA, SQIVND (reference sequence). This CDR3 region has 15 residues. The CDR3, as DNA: TGTGCCAGTAGGAGGGAGGGACTAGAGACCGGGGAGCTGTTTTTT. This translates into CASRREGLETGELFF.

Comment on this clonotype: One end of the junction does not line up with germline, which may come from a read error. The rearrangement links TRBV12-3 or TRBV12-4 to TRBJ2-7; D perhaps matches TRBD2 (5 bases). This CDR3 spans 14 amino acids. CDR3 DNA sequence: TGTGCCAGCAGTTTAGGAGGGAGCTCCTACGAGCAGTACTTT. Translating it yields CASSLGGSSYEQYF.

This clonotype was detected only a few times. The CDR3 sequence: CASSLSGGGRGEQFF. The CDR3 nucleotides read TGTGCCAGCAGTCTTAGCGGGGGGGGCCGAGGGGAGCAGTTCTTC. The V gene is TRBV6-5, the J gene TRBJ2-1; 11 bases agree with TRBD2. Germline-derived CDR1 and CDR2 are MNHEY and SVGAGI. Trimming removed 5 bases from V and 10 bases from J; junction bases left unmatched: 10. The CDR3 has 15 residues.

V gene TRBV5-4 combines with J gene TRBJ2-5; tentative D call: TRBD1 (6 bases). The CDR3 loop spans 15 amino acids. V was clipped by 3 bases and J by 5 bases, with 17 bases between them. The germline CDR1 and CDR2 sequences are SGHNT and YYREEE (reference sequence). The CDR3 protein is CASSSRWGQLETQYF. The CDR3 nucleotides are TGTGCCAGCAGCTCGAGGTGGGGGCAGCTCGAGACCCAGTACTTC. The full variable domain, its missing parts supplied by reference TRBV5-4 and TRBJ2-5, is ETGVTQSPTHLIKTRGQQVTLRCSSQSGHNTVSWYQQALGQGPQFIFQYYREEENGRGNFPPRFSGLQFPNYSSELNVNALELDDSALYLCASSSRWGQLETQYFGPGTRLLVL.

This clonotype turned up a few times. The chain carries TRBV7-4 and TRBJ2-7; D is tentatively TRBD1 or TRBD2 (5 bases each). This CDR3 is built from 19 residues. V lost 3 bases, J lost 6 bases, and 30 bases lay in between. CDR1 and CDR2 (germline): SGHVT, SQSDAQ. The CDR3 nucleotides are TGTGCCAGCAGCTTTGGAAGAAGGGGACCATGTGTACACGGGTGCGAGCAGTACTTC. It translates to CASSFGRRGPCVHGCEQYF.

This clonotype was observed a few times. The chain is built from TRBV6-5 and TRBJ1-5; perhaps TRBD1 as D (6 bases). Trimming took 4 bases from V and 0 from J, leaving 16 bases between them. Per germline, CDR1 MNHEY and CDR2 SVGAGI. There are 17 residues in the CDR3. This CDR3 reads CASSWTAPAGSNQPQHF. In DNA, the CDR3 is TGTGCCAGCAGTTGGACAGCCCCAGCCGGTAGCAATCAGCCCCAGCATTTT.

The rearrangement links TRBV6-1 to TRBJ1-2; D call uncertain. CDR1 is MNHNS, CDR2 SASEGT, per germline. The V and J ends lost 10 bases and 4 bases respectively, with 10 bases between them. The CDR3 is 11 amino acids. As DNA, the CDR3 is TGTGCCACCCTTCCGTTCTATGGCTACACCTTC. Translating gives CATLPFYGYTF.

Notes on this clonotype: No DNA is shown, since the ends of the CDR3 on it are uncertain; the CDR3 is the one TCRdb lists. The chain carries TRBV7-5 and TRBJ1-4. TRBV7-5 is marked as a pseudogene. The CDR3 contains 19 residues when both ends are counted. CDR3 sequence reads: CISVSEAPVRENLNEKLFF.

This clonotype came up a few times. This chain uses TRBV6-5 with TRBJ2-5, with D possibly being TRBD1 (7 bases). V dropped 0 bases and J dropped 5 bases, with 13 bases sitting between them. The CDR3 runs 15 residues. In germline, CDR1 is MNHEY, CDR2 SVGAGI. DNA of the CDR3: TGTGCCAGCAGTTACTCAGGAGGGGGCGCTGAGACCCAGTACTTC. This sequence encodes CASSYSGGGAETQYF.